The clone carrying this TCR beta chain was seen only a few times. Its antigen remains unknown. The data belong to a study of glioma-infiltrating T cells. General observations from the study: Gliomas, especially low-grade, showed above-expected tissue-blood divergence; non-neoplastic patients showed below.

The iRepertoire nested amplicon-rescue multiplex PCR amplified TCR alpha and beta CDR3s from RNA. For one-step reverse transcription and amplification, about 90-450 ng of tissue mRNA or PBMC total RNA was used. Each CDR3 protein gets one entry after TCRdb re-called the multiplex PCR reads with MiXCR. The table has around 130,000 distinct CDR3 sequences, around 23% seen once. The sample consisted of glioma tissue, nonneoplastic brain tissue, or PBMCs (not recorded which). This receptor was obtained from a human donor with low-grade glioma or glioblastoma, undergoing nonglioma brain surgery, or in good health (not recorded which).

CDR3 sequence (DNA): TGCGCCAGCAGCCAAGATCCGAGGGCCGGGGAGACCCAGTACTTC. Protein product: CASSQDPRAGETQYF. This chain joins TRBV4-1 and TRBJ2-5; weak D call: TRBD2 (5 bases). The CDR3 loop spans 15 amino acids. Trimming took 0 bases from V and 5 from J, leaving 13 bases between them. CDR1 is MGHRA, CDR2 YSYEKL, per germline.